The 5 T cell receptor beta chains reported below all come from one sample, sequenced in a study of blood T cell repertoires in COVID-19. Data came from immunoSEQ multiplex PCR; TCRdb stores just in-frame clones and leaves some out. This table has 77,000 or so clones, approximately 85% appearing once. The sample taken for sequencing was peripheral blood. The source of these receptors is a man aged 80 or over with acute or convalescent COVID-19.

The chain carries TRBV7-9 and TRBJ2-3; 9 nucleotides agree with TRBD1. The CDR3 sequence is 15 residues long. Germline values: CDR1 SEHNR, CDR2 FQNEAQ (reference sequence). Trimming took 5 bases from V and 2 from J; bases not matched to a gene: 5. In DNA form, the CDR3 reads TGTGCCAGCAGCCCTGGGACAGGGAACACAGATACGCAGTATTTT. This sequence encodes CASSPGTGNTDTQYF.

The chain uses TRBV14 and TRBJ2-7, with 10 bases fitting TRBD1. V trimming: 3 bases; J trimming: 3 bases; junction bases outside the gene matches: 5. From germline, CDR1 is SGHDN and CDR2 FVKESK. This CDR3 is 15 amino acids long. CDR3 bases: TGTGCCAGCAGCCATTATGGACAGGGGGTCTACGAGCAGTACTTC. Translation: CASSHYGQGVYEQYF.

V gene TRBV28 combines with J gene TRBJ2-2; 8 nucleotides align to TRBD2. The CDR3 is 15 amino acids. Per germline, CDR1 MDHEN and CDR2 SYDVKM. The V gene end was trimmed by 6 bases and the J gene end by 1 base; junction bases not matched to a gene: 4. The CDR3 spells CASRPSGGNTGELFF. The CDR3 DNA follows: TGTGCCAGCAGACCGAGCGGGGGGAACACCGGGGAGCTGTTTTTT.

The V gene is TRBV7-9, the J gene TRBJ2-7, with TRBD1 matching 8 bases. Germline loops: CDR1 SEHNR, CDR2 FQNEAQ (reference sequence). The CDR3 consists of 15 residues. The V segment lost 5 bases and the J segment 4 bases; nucleotides outside the gene matches: 10. The CDR3 is CASSVRTGPRYEQYF. Written as DNA, the CDR3 is TGTGCCAGCAGCGTCCGGACAGGGCCCCGTTACGAGCAGTACTTC.

This chain's CDR3 is CASSELSSGANVLTF. DNA for the CDR3: TGTGCCAGCAGTGAACTCAGCTCTGGGGCCAACGTCCTGACTTTC. This chain uses TRBV2 with TRBJ2-6, with D hard to call. The CDR3 is 15 amino acids. Trimming took 2 bases from V and 0 from J, leaving 5 bases between them. Germline V gene sequence: CDR1 SNHLY, CDR2 FYNNEI.